The source of this TCR beta chain is a study of cytomegalovirus exposure and HLA in healthy donors. Whole-study results and caveats: Later on, a genetic analysis was performed. It linked a missense variant in DCLRE1C with V- and J-gene trimming of TCR beta.

Germline assignment: CDR1 SQVTM and CDR2 ANQGSEA. The V and J ends lost 7 bases and 1 base respectively, with 5 bases between them. The CDR3 covers 11 residues. The study ran its PCR with 60 Vbeta and 13 Jbeta primers. TCRdb's table, derived via immunoSEQ multiplex PCR, lists solely in-frame clones and lacks some. The sample has around 100,000 clones, roughly 70% seen once. As for this clone: Its antigen remains unknown.

The TCR was taken from a woman younger than 35 in good health and CMV-seropositive. This rearrangement joins TRBV29-1 to TRBJ1-3; no definite D call. Sequenced material: PBMCs. The CDR3 sequence is CSASSGNTIYF. CDR3 bases: TGCAGCGCCTCTTCTGGAAACACCATATATTTT.